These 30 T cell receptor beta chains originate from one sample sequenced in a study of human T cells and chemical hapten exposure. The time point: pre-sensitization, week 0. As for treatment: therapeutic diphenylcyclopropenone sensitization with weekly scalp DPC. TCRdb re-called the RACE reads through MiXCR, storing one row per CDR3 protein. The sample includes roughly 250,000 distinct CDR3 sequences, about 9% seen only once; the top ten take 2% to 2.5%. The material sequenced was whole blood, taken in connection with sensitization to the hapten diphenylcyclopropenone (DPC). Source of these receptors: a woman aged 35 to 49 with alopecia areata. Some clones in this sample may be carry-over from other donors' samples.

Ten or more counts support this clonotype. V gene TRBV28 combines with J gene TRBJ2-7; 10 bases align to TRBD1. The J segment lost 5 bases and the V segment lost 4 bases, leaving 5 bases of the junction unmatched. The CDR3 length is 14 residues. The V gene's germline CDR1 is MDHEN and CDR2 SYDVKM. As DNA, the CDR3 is TGTGCCAGCAGTTCGACAGGGGGCCTTAACGAGCAGTACTTC. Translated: CASSSTGGLNEQYF.

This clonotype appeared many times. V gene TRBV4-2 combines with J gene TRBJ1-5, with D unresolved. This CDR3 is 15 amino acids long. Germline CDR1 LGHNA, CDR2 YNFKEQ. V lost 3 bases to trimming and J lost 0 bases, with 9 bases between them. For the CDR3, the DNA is TGTGCCAGCAGCCACCACAGAGATAGCAATCAGCCCCAGCATTTT. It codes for CASSHHRDSNQPQHF.

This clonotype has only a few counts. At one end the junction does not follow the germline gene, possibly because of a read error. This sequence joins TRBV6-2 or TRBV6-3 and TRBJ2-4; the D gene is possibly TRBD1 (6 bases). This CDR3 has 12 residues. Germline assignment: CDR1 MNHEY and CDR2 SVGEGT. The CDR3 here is CASTTTGRPPDF. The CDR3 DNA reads TGTGCCAGCACCACCACAGGGCGGCCCCCAGATTTC.

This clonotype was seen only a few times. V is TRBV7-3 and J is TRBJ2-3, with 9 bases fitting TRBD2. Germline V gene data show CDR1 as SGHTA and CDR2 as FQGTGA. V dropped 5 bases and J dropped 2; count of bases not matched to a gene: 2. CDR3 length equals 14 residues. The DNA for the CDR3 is TGTGCCAGCAGCCCTAGCGGGGTCACAGATACGCAGTATTTT. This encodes CASSPSGVTDTQYF.

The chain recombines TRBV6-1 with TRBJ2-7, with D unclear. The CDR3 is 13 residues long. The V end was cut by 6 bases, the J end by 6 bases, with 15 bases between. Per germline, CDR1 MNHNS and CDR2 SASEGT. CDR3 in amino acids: CASSHGVRGEQYF. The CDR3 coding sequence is TGTGCCAGCAGCCATGGGGTCAGAGGCGAGCAGTACTTC.

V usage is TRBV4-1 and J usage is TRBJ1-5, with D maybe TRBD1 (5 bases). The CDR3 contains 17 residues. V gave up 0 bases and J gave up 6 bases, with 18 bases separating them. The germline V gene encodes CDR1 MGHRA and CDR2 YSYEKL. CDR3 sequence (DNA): TGCGCCAGCAGCCAAGATGGATCGGGGGTTCCCCGTCAGCCCCAGCATTTT. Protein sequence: CASSQDGSGVPRQPQHF.

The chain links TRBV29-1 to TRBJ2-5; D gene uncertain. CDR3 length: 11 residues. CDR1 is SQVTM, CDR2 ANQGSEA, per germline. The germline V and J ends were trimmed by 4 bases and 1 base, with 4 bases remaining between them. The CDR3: CSVVTQETQYF. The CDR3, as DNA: TGCAGCGTTGTCACCCAAGAGACCCAGTACTTC.

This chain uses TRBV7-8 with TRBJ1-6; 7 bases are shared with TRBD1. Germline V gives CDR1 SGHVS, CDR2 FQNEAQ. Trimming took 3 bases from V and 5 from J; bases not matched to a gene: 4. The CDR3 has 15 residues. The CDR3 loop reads CASSLQQGNNSPLHF. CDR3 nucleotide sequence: TGTGCCAGCAGCTTGCAACAGGGGAATAATTCACCCCTCCACTTT.

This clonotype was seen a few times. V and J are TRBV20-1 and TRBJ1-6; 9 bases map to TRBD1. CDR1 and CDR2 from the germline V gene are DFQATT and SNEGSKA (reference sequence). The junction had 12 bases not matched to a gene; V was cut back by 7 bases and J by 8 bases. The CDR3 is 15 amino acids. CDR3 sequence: CSVNQPGQGYSPLHF. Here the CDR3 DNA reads TGCAGTGTTAACCAGCCGGGACAGGGTTATTCACCCCTCCACTTT.

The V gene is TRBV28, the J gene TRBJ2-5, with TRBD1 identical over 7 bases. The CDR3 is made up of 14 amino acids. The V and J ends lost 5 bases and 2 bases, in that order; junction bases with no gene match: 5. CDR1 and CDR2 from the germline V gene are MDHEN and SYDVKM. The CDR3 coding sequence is TGTGCCAGCAGTCAGGGGGTTCCTCAAGAGACCCAGTACTTC. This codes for CASSQGVPQETQYF.

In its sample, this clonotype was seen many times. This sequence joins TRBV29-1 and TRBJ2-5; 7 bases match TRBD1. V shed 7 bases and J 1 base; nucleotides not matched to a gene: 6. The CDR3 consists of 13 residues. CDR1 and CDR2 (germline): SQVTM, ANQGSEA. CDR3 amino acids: CSADGTAQETQYF. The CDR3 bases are TGCAGCGCCGACGGGACAGCCCAAGAGACCCAGTACTTC.

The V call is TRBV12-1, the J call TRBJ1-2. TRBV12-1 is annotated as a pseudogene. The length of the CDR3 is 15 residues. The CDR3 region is CASSLGFLQSYGYTF. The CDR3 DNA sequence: TGTGCCAGCAGCTTGGGGTTCTTACAGTCCTATGGCTACACCTTC.

This CDR3 reads CASSLGMGAPGANVLTF. The CDR3 nucleotides read TGTGCCAGCAGCCTAGGAATGGGGGCGCCTGGGGCCAACGTCCTGACTTTC. This chain links TRBV27 with TRBJ2-6; a possible D gene is TRBD1 (6 bases). Looked up from germline, CDR1 is MNHEY and CDR2 is SMNVEV (reference sequence). The CDR3 sequence is 17 residues long. The ends were cut back, 6 bases at V and 2 bases at J, with 17 bases in the middle.

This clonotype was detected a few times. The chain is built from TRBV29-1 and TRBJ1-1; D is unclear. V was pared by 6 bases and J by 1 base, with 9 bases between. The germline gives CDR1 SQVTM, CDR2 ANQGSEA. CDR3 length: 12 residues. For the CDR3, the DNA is TGCAGCGTAGAGGAGGAGAACACTGAAGCTTTCTTT. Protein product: CSVEEENTEAFF.

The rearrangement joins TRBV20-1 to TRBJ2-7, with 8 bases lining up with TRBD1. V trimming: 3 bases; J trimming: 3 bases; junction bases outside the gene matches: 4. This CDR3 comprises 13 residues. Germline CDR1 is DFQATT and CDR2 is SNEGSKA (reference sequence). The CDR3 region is CSASRDRRYEQYF. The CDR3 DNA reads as TGCAGTGCTAGTAGGGACAGGCGCTACGAGCAGTACTTC.

CDR3 protein: CASNTGTWTYEQYF. The CDR3 coding sequence is TGTGCCAGCAATACCGGGACATGGACCTACGAGCAGTACTTC. The rearrangement joins TRBV7-9 to TRBJ2-7, with a tentative D call TRBD1 (6 bases). V was trimmed by 7 bases and J by 2 bases, leaving 15 bases between them. This CDR3 is built from 14 residues. The germline CDR1 and CDR2 sequences are SEHNR and FQNEAQ (reference sequence). Based on the CDR3 plus reference TRBV7-9 and TRBJ2-7, the full variable domain is DTGVSQNPRHKITKRGQNVTFRCDPISEHNRLYWYRQTLGQGPEFLTYFQNEAQLEKSRLLSDRFSAERPKGSFSTLEIQRTEQGDSAMYLCASNTGTWTYEQYFGPGTRLTVT.

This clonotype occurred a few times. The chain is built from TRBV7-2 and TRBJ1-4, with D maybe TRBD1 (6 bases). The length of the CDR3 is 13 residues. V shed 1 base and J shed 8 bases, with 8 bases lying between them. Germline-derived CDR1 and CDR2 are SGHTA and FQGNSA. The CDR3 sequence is CASSLGGPEKLFF. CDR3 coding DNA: TGTGCCAGCAGCTTAGGGGGGCCCGAAAAACTGTTTTTT.

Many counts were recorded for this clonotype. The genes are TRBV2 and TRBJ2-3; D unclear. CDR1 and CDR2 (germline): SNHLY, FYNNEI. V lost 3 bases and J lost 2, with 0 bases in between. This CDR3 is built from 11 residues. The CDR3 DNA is TGTGCCAGCAGTGACACAGATACGCAGTATTTT. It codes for CASSDTDTQYF. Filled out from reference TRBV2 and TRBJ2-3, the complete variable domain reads EPEVTQTPSHQVTQMGQEVILRCVPISNHLYFYWYRQILGQKVEFLVSFYNNEISEKSEIFDDQFSVERPDGSNFTLKIRSTKLEDSAMYFCASSDTDTQYFGPGTRLTVL.

DNA for the CDR3: TGTGCCAGCTCAGGGGACAGTAACACTGAAGCTTTCTTT. Its translation: CASSGDSNTEAFF. V is TRBV18 and J is TRBJ1-1, with 7 bases that match TRBD1. This CDR3 is built from 13 residues. V was clipped by 5 bases and J by 2 bases; unmatched bases: 2. The V gene's germline CDR1 is KGHSH and CDR2 LQKENI.

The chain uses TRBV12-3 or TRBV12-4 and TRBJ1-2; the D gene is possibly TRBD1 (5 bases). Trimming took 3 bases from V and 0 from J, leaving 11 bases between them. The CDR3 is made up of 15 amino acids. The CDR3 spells CASSFSGRANYGYTF. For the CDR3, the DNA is TGTGCCAGCAGTTTTTCGGGGCGAGCTAACTATGGCTACACCTTC.

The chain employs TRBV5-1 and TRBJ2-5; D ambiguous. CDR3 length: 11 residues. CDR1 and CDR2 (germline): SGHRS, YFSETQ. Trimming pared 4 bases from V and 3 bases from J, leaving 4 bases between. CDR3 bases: TGCGCCAGCAGCAAGGAAGAGACCCAGTACTTC. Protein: CASSKEETQYF.

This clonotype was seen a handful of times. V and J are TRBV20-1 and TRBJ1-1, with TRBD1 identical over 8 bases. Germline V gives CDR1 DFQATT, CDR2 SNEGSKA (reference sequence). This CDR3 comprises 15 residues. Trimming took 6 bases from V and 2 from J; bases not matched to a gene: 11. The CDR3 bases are TGCAGTGCCAGGACAGGGTGGTTCTCTAACACTGAAGCTTTCTTT. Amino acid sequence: CSARTGWFSNTEAFF.

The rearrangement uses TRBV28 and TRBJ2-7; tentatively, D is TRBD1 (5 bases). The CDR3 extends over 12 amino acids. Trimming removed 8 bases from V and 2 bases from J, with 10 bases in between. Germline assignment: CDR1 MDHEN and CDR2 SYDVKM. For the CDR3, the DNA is TGTGCCAGCTCGACCAGGGCCTACGAGCAGTACTTC. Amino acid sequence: CASSTRAYEQYF. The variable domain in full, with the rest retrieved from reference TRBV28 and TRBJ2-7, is DVKVTQSSRYLVKRTGEKVFLECVQDMDHENMFWYRQDPGLGLRLIYFSYDVKMKEKGDIPEGYSVSREKKERFSLILESASTNQTSMYLCASSTRAYEQYFGPGTRLTVT.

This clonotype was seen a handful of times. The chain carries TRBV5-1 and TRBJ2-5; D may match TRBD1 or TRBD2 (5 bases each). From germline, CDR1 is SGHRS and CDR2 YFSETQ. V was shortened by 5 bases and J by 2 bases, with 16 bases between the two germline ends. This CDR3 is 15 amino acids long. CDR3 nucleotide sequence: TGCGCCAGCAGTCCCCTCCCGGGGCCTCAAGAGACCCAGTACTTC. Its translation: CASSPLPGPQETQYF.

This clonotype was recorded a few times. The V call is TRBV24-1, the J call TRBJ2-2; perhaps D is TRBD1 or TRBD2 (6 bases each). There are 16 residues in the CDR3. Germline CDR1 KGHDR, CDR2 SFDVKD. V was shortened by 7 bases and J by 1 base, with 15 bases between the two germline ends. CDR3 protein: CATSPAGHQNTGELFF. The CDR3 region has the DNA TGTGCCACCAGCCCTGCGGGACACCAGAACACCGGGGAGCTGTTTTTT.

CDR3 nucleotide sequence: TGCGCCAGCAGCGGGCAGGGGACCTACAATGAGCAGTTCTTC. It translates to CASSGQGTYNEQFF. The J gene is TRBJ2-1, the V gene TRBV5-1; D perhaps matches TRBD1 (6 bases). With 4 bases removed from V and 2 bases from J, the gap between germline ends came to 10 bases. The CDR3 has 14 residues. Germline lookup yields CDR1 SGHRS and CDR2 YFSETQ.

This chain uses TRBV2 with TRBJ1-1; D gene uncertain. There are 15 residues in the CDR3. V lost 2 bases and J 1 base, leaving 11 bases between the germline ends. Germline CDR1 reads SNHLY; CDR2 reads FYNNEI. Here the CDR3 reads CASSEFGHKNTEAFF. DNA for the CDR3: TGTGCCAGCAGTGAATTTGGGCATAAGAACACTGAAGCTTTCTTT.

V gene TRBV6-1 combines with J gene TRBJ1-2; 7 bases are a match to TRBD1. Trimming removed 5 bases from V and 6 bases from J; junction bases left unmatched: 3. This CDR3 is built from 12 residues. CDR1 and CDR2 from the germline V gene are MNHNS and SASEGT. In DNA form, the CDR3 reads TGTGCCAGCAGTTGGACAGGAAATGGCTACACCTTC. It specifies CASSWTGNGYTF.

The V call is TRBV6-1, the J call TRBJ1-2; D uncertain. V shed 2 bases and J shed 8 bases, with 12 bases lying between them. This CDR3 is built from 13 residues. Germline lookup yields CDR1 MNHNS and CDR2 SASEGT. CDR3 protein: CASSESPPAGYTF. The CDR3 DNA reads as TGTGCCAGCAGTGAATCGCCCCCGGCGGGCTACACCTTC.

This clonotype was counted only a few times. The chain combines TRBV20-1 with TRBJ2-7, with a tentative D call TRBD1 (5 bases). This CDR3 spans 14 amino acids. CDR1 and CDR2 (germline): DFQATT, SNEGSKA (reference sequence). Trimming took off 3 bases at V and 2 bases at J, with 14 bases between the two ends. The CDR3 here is CSASRGPGAYEQYF. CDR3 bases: TGCAGTGCTAGTAGGGGTCCAGGAGCCTACGAGCAGTACTTC.